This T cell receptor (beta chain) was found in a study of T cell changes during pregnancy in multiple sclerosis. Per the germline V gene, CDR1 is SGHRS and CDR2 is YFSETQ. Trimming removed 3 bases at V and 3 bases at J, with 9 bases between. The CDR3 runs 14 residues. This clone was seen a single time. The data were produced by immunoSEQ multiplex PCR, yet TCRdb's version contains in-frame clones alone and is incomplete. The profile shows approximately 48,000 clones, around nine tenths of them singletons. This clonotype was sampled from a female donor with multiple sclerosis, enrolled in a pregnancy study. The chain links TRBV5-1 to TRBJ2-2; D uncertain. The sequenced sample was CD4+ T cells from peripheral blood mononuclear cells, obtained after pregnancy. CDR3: CASSSPRDTGELFF. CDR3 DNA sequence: TGCGCCAGCAGCTCTCCACGGGACACCGGGGAGCTGTTTTTT. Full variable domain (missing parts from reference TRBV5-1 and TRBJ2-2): KAGVTQTPRYLIKTRGQQVTLSCSPISGHRSVSWYQQTPGQGLQFLFEYFSETQRNKGNFPGRFSGRQFSNSRSEMNVSTLELGDSALYLCASSSPRDTGELFFGEGSRLTVL.